What follows are 5 T cell receptor beta chains derived from one specimen sequenced in a study of control samples from healthy donors and cancer patients. Assay used: immunoSEQ multiplex PCR; TCRdb lists only in-frame clones, some missing. The sample contains 95,000 to 150,000 clones, about nine tenths of which appear only once. The source material was blood. The receptors were gathered from a man aged 35-49 years in good health.

The genes are TRBV6-6 and TRBJ2-7; 8 nucleotides agree with TRBD1. The V gene's germline CDR1 is MNHNY and CDR2 SVGAGI (reference sequence). The CDR3 is 14 residues long. J lost 2 bases, V lost 5 bases, and 5 bases had no gene match. The CDR3 bases are TGTGCCAGCAGTCGCGGACAGGGACCCTACGAGCAGTACTTC. It is translated as CASSRGQGPYEQYF.

This clone was recorded a few times. J is TRBJ2-1 and V is TRBV25-1, with a possible D match to TRBD1 (6 bases). The CDR3 is 15 amino acids. Germline values: CDR1 MGHDK, CDR2 SYGVNS. With 6 bases removed from V and 0 bases from J, the gap between germline ends came to 12 bases. The chain's CDR3 is CASSRTGSSYNEQFF. CDR3 bases: TGTGCCAGCAGCCGCACAGGGAGCTCCTACAATGAGCAGTTCTTC.

This chain joins TRBV7-9 and TRBJ2-3, with D unclear. The CDR3 is 13 residues long. Trimming took off 5 bases at V and 5 bases at J, with 11 bases between the two ends. Germline V gene sequence: CDR1 SEHNR, CDR2 FQNEAQ (reference sequence). Written as DNA, the CDR3 is TGTGCCAGCAGCAACCCCCTAGTAGATACGCAGTATTTT. Its protein product is CASSNPLVDTQYF. The entire variable domain, with the rest obtained from reference TRBV7-9 and TRBJ2-3, is as follows: DTGVSQNPRHKITKRGQNVTFRCDPISEHNRLYWYRQTLGQGPEFLTYFQNEAQLEKSRLLSDRFSAERPKGSFSTLEIQRTEQGDSAMYLCASSNPLVDTQYFGPGTRLTVL.

For the CDR3, the DNA is TGCAGCGTTTATACAGGGAACAACTATGGCTACACCTTC. It translates to CSVYTGNNYGYTF. The chain employs TRBV29-1 and TRBJ1-2, with D perhaps TRBD1 (6 bases). Between the trimmed V and J ends, which lost 5 bases and 2 bases, there was a span of 12 bases. The length of the CDR3 is 13 residues. Germline CDR1 reads SQVTM; CDR2 reads ANQGSEA. Together with reference TRBV29-1 and TRBJ1-2, the CDR3 gives the full variable domain: SAVISQKPSRDICQRGTSLTIQCQVDSQVTMMFWYRQQPGQSLTLIATANQGSEATYESGFVIDKFPISRPNLTFSTLTVSNMSPEDSSIYLCSVYTGNNYGYTFGSGTRLTVV.

J is TRBJ1-4 and V is TRBV5-6; 7 nucleotides match TRBD1. V gave up 1 base and J gave up 4 bases; unmatched junction bases: 7. This CDR3 spans 16 amino acids. Looked up from germline, CDR1 is SGHDT and CDR2 is YYEEEE. This CDR3 reads CASSLLGQAGNEKLFF. The CDR3 DNA reads TGTGCCAGCAGCTTGTTAGGACAGGCTGGTAATGAAAAACTGTTTTTT.